A selection of T cell receptor beta chains follows, all from one sample in a study of control samples from healthy donors and cancer patients. Sequencing was performed with immunoSEQ multiplex PCR; in TCRdb, only in-frame clones are kept and a portion is missing. The sample has 150,000 to 200,000 clones, over 85% seen once. Sequences were obtained from blood. All receptors derive from a young man in good health. CDR3s include the opening cysteine and the closing phenylalanine or tryptophan. D genes are given only for firm matches. Some rows have no size entry. The others give once, few or many, or a class for an expanded clone.

j_call	v_call	clone_size	d_call	cdr3_nt	cdr3_aa
TRBJ1-2	TRBV5-4	NA	TRBD1	TGTGCCAGCAGCTTGTTCCCTACAGGGGACTATGGCTACACCTTC	CASSLFPTGDYGYTF
TRBJ2-7	TRBV7-9	NA	NA	TGTGCCAGCAGCTTAGTAATTACCGGCGGATCCTACGAGCAGTACTTC	CASSLVITGGSYEQYF
TRBJ2-7	TRBV7-2	many	NA	TGTGCCAGCAGCCCGGAGAGAAGGCCTCCCTACGAGCAGTACTTC	CASSPERRPPYEQYF
TRBJ2-7	TRBV5-1	NA	NA	TGCGCCAGCAGCTTTTCCCCAGGGACCTCCTACGAGCAGTACTTC	CASSFSPGTSYEQYF
TRBJ2-7	TRBV5-1	NA	TRBD1	TGCGCCAGCAGCACGGGACAGGTGCCCTACGAGCAGTACTTC	CASSTGQVPYEQYF
TRBJ2-2	TRBV19	NA	NA	TGTGCCAGTACCCCCAAGAACACCGGGGAGCTGTTTTTT	CASTPKNTGELFF
TRBJ1-5	TRBV6-2/TRBV6-3	NA	TRBD1	TGTGCCAGCAGCTCCGGGACAGGGGGCCAAAATCAGCCCCAGCATTTT	CASSSGTGGQNQPQHF
TRBJ1-5	TRBV10-3	NA	NA	TGTGCCATCAGCGAGGAGGCAGGTCGGGGGAGCAATCAGCCCCAGCATTTT	CAISEEAGRGSNQPQHF
TRBJ1-5	TRBV5-6	NA	NA	TGTGCCAGCAGCTTAGGTGGTTTAAGCAATCAGCCCCAGCATTTT	CASSLGGLSNQPQHF
TRBJ2-7	TRBV7-9	NA	NA	TGTGCCAGCCAGGGGTGGACTACTTACGAGCAGTACTTC	CASQGWTTYEQYF
TRBJ2-1	TRBV7-2	NA	NA	TGTGCCAGCAGCCCCATTCGGGCGAGGACTAATGAGCAGTTCTTC	CASSPIRARTNEQFF
TRBJ2-3	TRBV5-6	NA	NA	TGTGCCAGCAGCTTTGGGCGGGGGCCAATAGATACGCAGTATTTT	CASSFGRGPIDTQYF
TRBJ2-3	TRBV19	NA	TRBD2	TGTGCCAGTAGGCGAGCGGGGGGGCTGTCAGATACGCAGTATTTT	CASRRAGGLSDTQYF
TRBJ2-3	TRBV4-2	NA	TRBD2	TGTGCCAGCAGCCAAGAAACTAGCGGGGGGGCCGGGGATACGCAGTATTTT	CASSQETSGGAGDTQYF
TRBJ2-6	TRBV27	NA	TRBD2	TGTGCCAGCAGTTTAACTAGCGGGTCGGGGGCCAACGTCCTGACTTTC	CASSLTSGSGANVLTF
TRBJ2-7	TRBV7-8	NA	NA	TGTGCCAGCAGCTATGGGGCCCTCTACGAGCAGTACTTC	CASSYGALYEQYF
TRBJ2-5	TRBV5-1	once	NA	TGCGCCAGCAGCTTGGCAGGAGTGGAGACCCAGTACTTC	CASSLAGVETQYF
TRBJ1-5	TRBV18	NA	TRBD1	TGTGCCAGCTCACCAGGGACAGGAGATCAGCCCCAGCATTTT	CASSPGTGDQPQHF
TRBJ2-3	TRBV29-1	NA	TRBD2	TGCAGCGCGAAGGGGACTAGCGCATCAGATACGCAGTATTTT	CSAKGTSASDTQYF
TRBJ2-3	TRBV15	NA	NA	TGTGCCACCAGCAGGGACACAGATACGCAGTATTTT	CATSRDTDTQYF
TRBJ1-2	TRBV7-2	NA	NA	TGTGCCAGCAGCTTAGAATACGGGGAAACTGGCTACACCTTC	CASSLEYGETGYTF
TRBJ2-2	TRBV7-9	NA	TRBD1	TGTGCCAGCAGCTTGGGACAGGGGAACACCGGGGAGCTGTTTTTT	CASSLGQGNTGELFF
TRBJ1-1	TRBV18	few	TRBD1	TGTGCCAGCTCACTACAGGGGGGCACTGAAGCTTTCTTT	CASSLQGGTEAFF
TRBJ1-6	TRBV5-1	NA	NA	TGCGCCAGCAGCTCAACCGCACTAGGCCCCCTCCACTTT	CASSSTALGPLHF
TRBJ2-3	TRBV12-5	NA	NA	TGTGCTAGTGGTTTCCACCCCCCGGGCCACTACACAGATACGCAGTATTTT	CASGFHPPGHYTDTQYF
TRBJ2-7	TRBV7-9	NA	TRBD1	TGTGCCAGCAGCGGCCCGGGGCAGGGGGCCTACGAGCAGTACTTC	CASSGPGQGAYEQYF
TRBJ1-2	TRBV5-5	NA	NA	TGTGCCAGCAGCTTGGCCCCACAGGTTCTATCCTATGGCTACACCTTC	CASSLAPQVLSYGYTF
TRBJ2-2	TRBV7-3	NA	TRBD2	TGTGCCAGCAGCCCCCGGGGTAGCGGGATCAACACCGGGGAGCTGTTTTTT	CASSPRGSGINTGELFF
TRBJ1-2	TRBV11-2	NA	TRBD1	TGTGCCAGCAGCTCAAGGACAGGGCTGCCCCTCGGTATGGGCTACACCTTC	CASSSRTGLPLGMGYTF
TRBJ2-3	TRBV19	NA	NA	TGTGCCAGTAGTATCGGGGGACAGAAGCCAGATACGCAGTATTTT	CASSIGGQKPDTQYF
TRBJ1-1	TRBV3-1/TRBV3-2	NA	NA	TGTGCCAGCAGCCAAGATAGCGGGGGCACTGAAGCTTTCTTT	CASSQDSGGTEAFF
TRBJ1-4	TRBV5-1	NA	TRBD1	TGCGCCAGCAGCTTGGCCCGAACAGGACAGGGAGGTGAAAAACTGTTTTTT	CASSLARTGQGGEKLFF
TRBJ2-7	TRBV6-5	NA	TRBD2	TGTGCCAGCGGCAGGACTAGCGGGTTCTACGAGCAGTACTTC	CASGRTSGFYEQYF
TRBJ2-7	TRBV10-3	NA	NA	TGTGCCATCAGGCAGTCCTACGAGCAGTACTTC	CAIRQSYEQYF
TRBJ1-2	TRBV21-1	NA	NA	TGTGCCAGCTTATGTGGCTACACCTTC	CASLCGYTF
TRBJ2-3	TRBV5-4	NA	TRBD2	TGTGCCAGCAGCTTCGCGGGACTACAGTGGGGGGATACTCAGTATTTT	CASSFAGLQWGDTQYF
TRBJ2-1	TRBV3-1/TRBV3-2	NA	NA	TGTGCCAGCAGCCAAGGGGATATCAATGAGCAGTTCTTC	CASSQGDINEQFF
TRBJ2-1	TRBV24-1	NA	NA	TGTGCCACCAGTGATTTGGCCAAGGGCTCCTACAATGAGCAGTTCTTC	CATSDLAKGSYNEQFF
TRBJ2-5	TRBV10-2	NA	TRBD2	TGCGCCAGCAGTGATTGGACTAGCGGGGGCGCGGGGGAGACCCAGTACTTC	CASSDWTSGGAGETQYF
TRBJ1-4	TRBV2	few	TRBD1	TGTGCCAGCAGTGAATTTACGACAGGGGCAGGTGAAAAACTGTTTTTT	CASSEFTTGAGEKLFF
TRBJ2-7	TRBV6-5	NA	NA	TGTGCCAGCAATCGCTACGAGCAGTACTTC	CASNRYEQYF
TRBJ2-2	TRBV2	NA	TRBD1	TGTGCCACCCATCGAGAGACAGGGGAGAACACCGGGGAGCTGTTTTTT	CATHRETGENTGELFF
TRBJ1-6	TRBV5-1	NA	NA	TGCGCCAGCAGCTTGGTAGGGGAGAACAATTCACCCCTCCACTTT	CASSLVGENNSPLHF
TRBJ2-1	TRBV6-1	NA	NA	TGTGCCAGCAGTGAGGGTCCCTACAATGAGCAGTTCTTC	CASSEGPYNEQFF
TRBJ2-7	TRBV28	few	NA	TGTGCCAGCGGGTATAGCGGTACCTACGAGCAGTACTTC	CASGYSGTYEQYF
TRBJ1-6	TRBV2	NA	NA	TGTGCCAGCAGTCACCGGGACAAGGATTCACCCCTCCACTTT	CASSHRDKDSPLHF
TRBJ1-4	TRBV11-3	NA	TRBD1	TGTGCCAGCAGCTTATATTTGAGACAGGGAGATGAAAAACTGTTTTTT	CASSLYLRQGDEKLFF